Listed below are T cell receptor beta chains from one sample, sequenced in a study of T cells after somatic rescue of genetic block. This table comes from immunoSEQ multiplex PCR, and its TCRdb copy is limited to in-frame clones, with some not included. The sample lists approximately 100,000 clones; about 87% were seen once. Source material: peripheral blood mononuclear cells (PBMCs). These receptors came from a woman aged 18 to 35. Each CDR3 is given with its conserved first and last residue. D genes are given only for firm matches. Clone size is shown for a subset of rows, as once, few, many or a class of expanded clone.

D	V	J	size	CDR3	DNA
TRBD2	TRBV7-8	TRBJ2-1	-	CASSFRRTSGRPPSYNEQFF	TGTGCCAGCAGCTTCCGTCGGACTAGCGGGAGGCCTCCCTCCTACAATGAGCAGTTCTTC
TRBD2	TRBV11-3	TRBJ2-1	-	CASSPQTSGNEQFF	TGTGCCAGCAGCCCTCAGACTAGCGGCAATGAGCAGTTCTTC
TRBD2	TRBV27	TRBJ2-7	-	CASSPPGEGSYEQYF	TGTGCCAGCAGTCCCCCCGGGGAGGGGAGCTACGAGCAGTACTTC
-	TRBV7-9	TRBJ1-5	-	CASSPDGGNSNQPQHF	TGTGCCAGCAGCCCGGACGGGGGGAATAGCAATCAGCCCCAGCATTTT
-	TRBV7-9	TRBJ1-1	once	CASSLLRQGGTEAFF	TGTGCCAGCAGCTTACTGAGGCAGGGTGGAACTGAAGCTTTCTTT
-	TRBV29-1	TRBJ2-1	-	CSAQGGRTYNEQFF	TGCAGCGCCCAGGGGGGAAGGACCTACAATGAGCAGTTCTTC
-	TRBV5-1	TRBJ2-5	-	CASSLAGTLGETQYF	TGCGCCAGCAGCTTGGCGGGAACTCTAGGAGAGACCCAGTACTTC
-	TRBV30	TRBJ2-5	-	CAWGPGHGETQYF	TGTGCCTGGGGGCCGGGTCATGGGGAGACCCAGTACTTC
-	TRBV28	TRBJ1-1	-	CASSFLPGNTEAFF	TGTGCCAGCAGTTTTCTGCCGGGGAACACTGAAGCTTTCTTT
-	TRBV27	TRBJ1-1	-	CASSRDSLEAFF	TGTGCCAGCAGTAGAGATAGTCTTGAAGCTTTCTTT
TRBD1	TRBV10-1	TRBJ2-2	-	CASSEGPGQGRGLNTGELFF	TGCGCCAGCAGTGAGGGACCCGGACAGGGTAGGGGACTGAACACCGGGGAGCTGTTTTTT
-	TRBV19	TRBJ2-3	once	CASSNRADTQYF	TGTGCCAGTAGTAACCGAGCTGATACGCAGTATTTT
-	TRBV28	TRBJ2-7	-	CASSFPSDGFFIRQYF	TGTGCCAGCAGTTTCCCCTCCGACGGGTTTTTTATTCGGCAGTACTTC
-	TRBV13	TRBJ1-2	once	CASSLRGQSYGYTF	TGTGCCAGCAGCTTACGGGGGCAGAGCTATGGCTACACCTTC
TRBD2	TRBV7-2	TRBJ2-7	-	CASSASGRAGYEQYF	TGTGCCAGCAGCGCCAGCGGGAGGGCCGGGTACGAGCAGTACTTC
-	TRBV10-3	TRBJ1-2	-	CAITRLTGDGYTF	TGTGCCATCACCAGATTAACAGGTGATGGCTACACCTTC
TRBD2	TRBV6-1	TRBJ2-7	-	CASRRTSGTFEQYF	TGTGCCAGCAGGCGGACTAGCGGGACTTTCGAGCAGTACTTC
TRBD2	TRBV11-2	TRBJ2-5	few	CASSPTSASAETQYF	TGTGCCAGCAGCCCCACTAGCGCGAGCGCTGAGACCCAGTACTTC
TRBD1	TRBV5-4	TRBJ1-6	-	CASSPGQGDSPLHF	TGTGCCAGCAGCCCGGGACAGGGTGATTCACCCCTCCACTTT
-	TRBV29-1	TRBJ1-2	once	CSVFSVSNYGYTF	TGCAGCGTTTTCTCGGTTTCTAACTATGGCTACACCTTC
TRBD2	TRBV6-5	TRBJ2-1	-	CASSPGLAGVTEQFF	TGTGCCAGCAGCCCTGGACTAGCGGGAGTAACTGAGCAGTTCTTC
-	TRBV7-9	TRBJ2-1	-	CASSLRSNEQFF	TGTGCCAGCAGCTTAAGGAGCAATGAGCAGTTCTTC